The rows below give T cell receptor beta chains drawn from one sample of a study of CD8+ T cells in alopecia areata. Method: immunoSEQ multiplex PCR; TCRdb's copy keeps in-frame clones and lacks some. The sample contains roughly 200,000 clones, about 53% of which appear only once. The sample in question was CD8+ T cells sorted from blood, obtained at week 24, from a patient treated with tofacitinib. The receptors shown here come from a human donor with alopecia areata. CDR3s include the opening cysteine and the closing phenylalanine or tryptophan. A D gene is named only where the DNA matches it firmly. Part of the rows lack a size; the others show once, few, many or a class for expanded clones.

D gene,V gene,clone size,J gene,CDR3 length,CDR3 protein,CDR3 DNA
TRBD1,TRBV11-2,few,TRBJ2-7,15,CASSLGTGLGYEQYF,TGTGCCAGCAGCTTAGGGACAGGGTTAGGCTACGAGCAGTACTTC
-,TRBV15,-,TRBJ2-3,13,CATSRLATDTQYF,TGTGCCACCAGCAGACTAGCAACAGATACGCAGTATTTT
-,TRBV5-1,once,TRBJ2-2,11,CASYGSGELFF,TGCGCCAGCTACGGGTCCGGGGAGCTGTTTTTT
-,TRBV29-1,-,TRBJ1-2,13,CSVVQEGAYGYTF,TGCAGCGTTGTTCAAGAAGGAGCCTATGGCTACACCTTC
-,TRBV30,-,TRBJ2-3,16,CAWSVRTRLITDTQYF,TGTGCCTGGAGTGTACGAACGCGGTTGATCACAGATACGCAGTATTTT
TRBD1,TRBV13,-,TRBJ2-7,15,CASRDHGTGGIEQYF,TGTGCCAGCAGAGATCACGGGACAGGGGGCATTGAGCAGTACTTC
-,TRBV2,-,TRBJ2-1,14,CARALTEGRSEQFF,TGTGCCAGGGCCTTAACCGAAGGCCGAAGTGAGCAGTTCTTC
-,TRBV4-3,-,TRBJ1-2,14,CASSQDRGNYGYTF,TGCGCCAGCAGCCAAGATCGCGGGAACTATGGCTACACCTTC
-,TRBV5-6,few,TRBJ2-4,15,CASSPWVTAKNIQYF,TGTGCCAGCAGCCCCTGGGTCACAGCCAAAAACATTCAGTACTTC
-,TRBV6-6,few,TRBJ2-5,14,CASSYALGGETQYF,TGTGCCAGCAGTTACGCACTAGGCGGAGAGACCCAGTACTTC
-,TRBV27,-,TRBJ1-5,16,CASTASWGERGLPQHF,TGTGCCAGCACCGCATCCTGGGGGGAGCGGGGGCTGCCCCAGCATTTT
-,TRBV6-5,-,TRBJ1-5,16,CASSYSGRGGNQPQHF,TGTGCCAGCAGTTACTCCGGACGGGGAGGCAATCAGCCCCAGCATTTT
-,TRBV9,-,TRBJ2-2,16,CASSPRDFPNTGELFF,TGTGCCAGCAGCCCAAGGGACTTTCCTAACACCGGGGAGCTGTTTTTT
-,TRBV20-1,-,TRBJ1-2,11,CSATGQGAYTF,TGCAGTGCTACGGGACAAGGCGCCTACACCTTC
-,TRBV5-6,once,TRBJ2-1,17,CASSLSGRGSSYNEQFF,TGTGCCAGCAGCTTGAGCGGACGGGGTAGCTCCTACAATGAGCAGTTCTTC
TRBD2,TRBV6-6,-,TRBJ2-5,14,CASMSGGSKETQYF,TGTGCCAGCATGAGCGGGGGGTCAAAGGAGACCCAGTACTTC
TRBD2,TRBV14,few,TRBJ2-1,16,CASSQDTSGAYNEQFF,TGTGCCAGCAGCCAAGATACTAGCGGGGCCTACAATGAGCAGTTCTTC
-,TRBV7-2,-,TRBJ2-1,13,CASSFFPSNEQFF,TGTGCCAGCAGCTTTTTTCCTAGCAATGAGCAGTTCTTC
-,TRBV19,few,TRBJ2-7,15,CASSSTGSGAYEQYF,TGTGCCAGTAGCTCAACGGGGTCAGGAGCCTACGAGCAGTACTTC
-,TRBV11-2,-,TRBJ1-2,16,CASSFPGVSANYGYTF,TGTGCCAGCAGCTTTCCAGGGGTATCGGCTAACTATGGCTACACCTTC
TRBD1,TRBV14,-,TRBJ2-6,16,CASSRQGAPGANVLTF,TGTGCCAGCAGCCGGCAGGGGGCGCCCGGGGCCAACGTCCTGACTTTC
TRBD1,TRBV30,-,TRBJ1-2,14,CAWSVGTGGHGYTF,TGTGCCTGGAGTGTAGGGACAGGGGGCCATGGCTACACCTTC